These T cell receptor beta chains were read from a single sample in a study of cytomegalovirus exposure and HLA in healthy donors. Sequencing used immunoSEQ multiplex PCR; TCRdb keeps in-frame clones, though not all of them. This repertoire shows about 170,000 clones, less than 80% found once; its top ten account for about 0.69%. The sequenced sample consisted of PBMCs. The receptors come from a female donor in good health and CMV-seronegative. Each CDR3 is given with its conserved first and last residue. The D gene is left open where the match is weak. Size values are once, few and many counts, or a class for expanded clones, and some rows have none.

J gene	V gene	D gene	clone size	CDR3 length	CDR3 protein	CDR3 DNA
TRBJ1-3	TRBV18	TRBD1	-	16	CASSPTGTDSGNAIYF	TGTGCCAGCTCACCGACTGGGACAGACTCTGGAAACGCCATATATTTT
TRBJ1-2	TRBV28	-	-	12	CASSFGGLGYTF	TGTGCCAGCAGTTTCGGAGGACTTGGCTACACCTTC
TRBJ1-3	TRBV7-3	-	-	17	CASSLGPPGSSGNTIYF	TGTGCCAGCAGCTTAGGGCCCCCCGGGAGCTCTGGAAACACCATATATTTT
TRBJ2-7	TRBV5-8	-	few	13	CASSSGGHYEQYF	TGTGCCAGCAGCTCGGGGGGACACTACGAGCAGTACTTC
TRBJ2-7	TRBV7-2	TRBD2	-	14	CASRIAGEAYEQYF	TGTGCCAGCAGAATCGCGGGAGAAGCCTACGAGCAGTACTTC
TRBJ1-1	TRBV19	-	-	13	CASSITANTEAFF	TGTGCCAGTAGTATAACAGCAAACACTGAAGCTTTCTTT
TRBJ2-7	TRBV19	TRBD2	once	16	CASSISGGGRFYEQYF	TGTGCCAGTAGTATAAGCGGCGGGGGGCGGTTCTACGAGCAGTACTTC
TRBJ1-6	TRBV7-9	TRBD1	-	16	CASSLEGAVGNSPLHF	TGTGCCAGCAGCTTAGAGGGGGCTGTGGGGAATTCACCCCTCCACTTT
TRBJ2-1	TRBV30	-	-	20	CAWSVLRGLASGSSYNEQFF	TGTGCCTGGAGTGTACTCCGAGGCCTAGCGTCGGGTAGCTCCTACAATGAGCAGTTCTTC
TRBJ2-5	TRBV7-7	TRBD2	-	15	CASSLVRGGLETQYF	TGTGCTAGCAGCTTAGTCCGGGGGGGCTTAGAGACCCAGTACTTC